These 26 T cell receptor beta chains originate from one sample sequenced in a study of cytomegalovirus exposure and HLA in healthy donors. 60 Vbeta and 13 Jbeta primers were used in PCR. Repertoires were generated with immunoSEQ multiplex PCR, while TCRdb's copy carries only in-frame clones and drops some. The repertoire holds around 93,000 clones, with 82% as singletons. The sample comprised PBMCs. These receptors were taken from a man younger than 45 in good health and CMV-seropositive.

This chain links TRBV6-5 with TRBJ1-1; D unclear. V was trimmed by 6 bases and J by 3 bases, leaving 14 bases between them. The germline V gene has CDR1 MNHEY and CDR2 SVGAGI. The CDR3 has 14 residues. This CDR3 reads CASSPRADYTEAFF. In nucleotides, the CDR3 is TGTGCCAGCAGCCCTCGAGCAGACTACACTGAAGCTTTCTTT.

The gene calls are TRBV27 and TRBJ1-2, with 9 positions matching TRBD1. Germline CDR1 MNHEY, CDR2 SMNVEV (reference sequence). The CDR3 totals 12 residues. The V segment lost 4 bases and the J segment 8 bases; nucleotides outside the gene matches: 2. CDR3 DNA sequence: TGTGCCAGCAGTTCGACAGGGGGAGGCTACACCTTC. As protein: CASSSTGGGYTF.

This clone was observed once. The genes are TRBV5-1 and TRBJ2-7; TRBD1 might be the D (5 bases). The CDR3 totals 14 residues. V was cut by 4 bases and J by 1 base, with 12 bases left in between. CDR1 SGHRS and CDR2 YFSETQ come from the germline V gene. The chain's CDR3 is CASSPDNLSYEQYF. CDR3 coding DNA: TGCGCCAGCAGCCCGGACAATTTATCCTACGAGCAGTACTTC.

The V call is TRBV18, the J call TRBJ2-5; D unclear. CDR3 size: 14 residues. The germline CDR1 and CDR2 sequences are KGHSH and LQKENI. V was pared by 3 bases and J by 1 base, with 9 bases between. In DNA form, the CDR3 reads TGTGCCAGCTCACCTTCGGTAGTCCAAGAGACCCAGTACTTC. It is translated as CASSPSVVQETQYF.

The genes are TRBV11-2 and TRBJ1-1, with a possible D match to TRBD1 (5 bases). This CDR3 has 14 residues. V lost 7 bases to trimming and J lost 0 bases, with 12 bases between them. The germline V gene has CDR1 SGHAT and CDR2 FQNNGV. The CDR3 DNA reads TGTGCCAGCACTTGGGGCAGGGTGAACACTGAAGCTTTCTTT. Its translation: CASTWGRVNTEAFF.

This chain connects TRBV27 to TRBJ2-7, with 11 bases aligning to TRBD2. The germline CDR1 and CDR2 sequences are MNHEY and SMNVEV (reference sequence). The CDR3 consists of 15 residues. The V and J ends lost 5 bases and 2 bases, in that order; junction bases with no gene match: 5. The CDR3 DNA is TGTGCCAGCAGTCCACTAGCGGGAGTCCCCTACGAGCAGTACTTC. It codes for CASSPLAGVPYEQYF.

The chain couples TRBV2 to TRBJ1-1; D uncertain. CDR1 and CDR2 (germline): SNHLY, FYNNEI. Trimming cost V 0 bases and J 0 bases, with 8 bases left between them. The length of the CDR3 is 15 residues. The CDR3 sequence: CASSEAPMVNTEAFF. The CDR3 DNA reads as TGTGCCAGCAGTGAAGCCCCTATGGTGAACACTGAAGCTTTCTTT.

The chain carries TRBV2 and TRBJ2-3; a possible D gene is TRBD2 (6 bases). V dropped 6 bases and J dropped 1 base, with 14 bases sitting between them. Looked up from germline, CDR1 is SNHLY and CDR2 is FYNNEI. The CDR3 runs to 15 residues. Here the CDR3 DNA reads TGTGCCAGCAGCCCCCTTGCTAGCGGCACAGATACGCAGTATTTT. Encoded protein: CASSPLASGTDTQYF.

The V call is TRBV27, the J call TRBJ2-5; a weak D match, TRBD1 (6 bases). TRBJ2-7 explains the end of the DNA better; the J call may be wrong. Germline CDR1 MNHEY, CDR2 SMNVEV (reference sequence). CDR3 length: 15 residues. CDR3 region: CASSYKGTSSYEQYF. The DNA for the CDR3 is TGTGCCAGCAGCTATAAAGGGACAAGCTCCTACGAGCAGTACTTC.

This clone has only one observation. This chain connects TRBV28 to TRBJ1-2, with D possibly being TRBD1 (6 bases). V lost 8 bases and J 5 bases, leaving 24 bases between the germline ends. The CDR3 runs 16 residues. Germline CDR1 reads MDHEN; CDR2 reads SYDVKM. Here the CDR3 reads CASLPLGQSLWYGYTF. DNA of the CDR3: TGTGCCAGCCTACCCCTCGGACAGTCCCTTTGGTATGGCTACACCTTC.

J is TRBJ1-2 and V is TRBV5-1, with 7 bases matching TRBD1. CDR3 length: 14 residues. Trimming removed 4 bases from V and 6 bases from J; junction bases left unmatched: 9. Germline V gene lookup returns CDR1 SGHRS and CDR2 YFSETQ. CDR3 coding DNA: TGCGCCAGCAGCCAGGACAGGCGGGATGATGGCTACACCTTC. This codes for CASSQDRRDDGYTF.

The chain recombines TRBV6-1 with TRBJ1-6; maybe TRBD1 (5 bases). The CDR3 is made up of 15 amino acids. With 1 base removed from V and 5 bases from J, the gap between germline ends came to 9 bases. Germline CDR1 reads MNHNS; CDR2 reads SASEGT. The CDR3 is CASSEVGANNSPLHF. CDR3 DNA: TGTGCCAGCAGTGAAGTAGGGGCTAATAATTCACCCCTCCACTTT.

This clone was found once. The chain carries TRBV18 and TRBJ2-5, with 8 bases identical to TRBD1. The J call may be incorrect, as the DNA end agrees better with TRBJ2-7. This CDR3 is 15 amino acids long. CDR1 is KGHSH, CDR2 LQKENI, per germline. The CDR3 nucleotides read TGTGCCAGCTCATCTGGACAGGGAGGCACCTACGAGCAGTACTTC. Residues: CASSSGQGGTYEQYF.

This chain connects TRBV28 to TRBJ1-5; TRBD1 matches at 9 bases. This CDR3 has 15 residues. Germline values: CDR1 MDHEN, CDR2 SYDVKM. V was clipped by 5 bases and J by 5 bases; unmatched bases: 7. The CDR3 nucleotides are TGTGCCAGCAGTGCCGTGACAGGGGGGGATCAGCCCCAGCATTTT. This sequence encodes CASSAVTGGDQPQHF.

J is TRBJ2-5 and V is TRBV28; D is unclear. Germline CDR1 reads MDHEN; CDR2 reads SYDVKM. There are 13 residues in the CDR3. V was clipped by 4 bases and J by 0 bases, with 6 bases between them. The CDR3 reads CASSWRNQETQYF. CDR3 bases: TGTGCCAGCAGTTGGCGGAACCAAGAGACCCAGTACTTC.

The CDR3 region has the DNA TGTGCCAGCAGTTTATTTACTAGCGCGGGCACCGGGGAGCTGTTTTTT. This translates into CASSLFTSAGTGELFF. The chain has TRBV27 and TRBJ2-2; 7 bases agree with TRBD2. After removal of 1 base from V and 4 bases from J, the junction contained 6 bases not matched to a gene. The CDR3 covers 16 residues. Germline values: CDR1 MNHEY, CDR2 SMNVEV (reference sequence).

For the CDR3, the DNA is TGTGCCAGCAGCCTACTAGCGGGAGGGCCGCACACCGGGGAGCTGTTTTTT. As protein: CASSLLAGGPHTGELFF. The gene calls are TRBV7-6 and TRBJ2-2; 13 bases fit TRBD2. CDR1 and CDR2 from the germline V gene are SGHVS and FNYEAQ. V dropped 5 bases and J dropped 3; count of bases not matched to a gene: 6. The CDR3 contains 17 residues.

The rearrangement links TRBV29-1 to TRBJ2-5; 7 bases map to TRBD2. The V and J ends lost 6 bases and 1 base, in that order; junction bases with no gene match: 11. The CDR3 spans 15 residues. The germline V gene has CDR1 SQVTM and CDR2 ANQGSEA. The CDR3 DNA sequence: TGCAGCGTGGGGCCGGCTAGCGGATCCCAAGAGACCCAGTACTTC. Protein product: CSVGPASGSQETQYF. Together with reference TRBV29-1 and TRBJ2-5, the CDR3 gives the full variable domain: SAVISQKPSRDICQRGTSLTIQCQVDSQVTMMFWYRQQPGQSLTLIATANQGSEATYESGFVIDKFPISRPNLTFSTLTVSNMSPEDSSIYLCSVGPASGSQETQYFGPGTRLLVL.

This rearrangement joins TRBV5-5 to TRBJ2-7; D is possibly TRBD1 (6 bases). There are 15 residues in the CDR3. V lost 4 bases to trimming and J lost 1 base, with 15 bases between them. CDR1 and CDR2 (germline): SGHKS, YYEKEE (reference sequence). For the CDR3, the DNA is TGTGCCAGCAGCGACTGGGACAACCTGTCCTACGAGCAGTACTTC. Translating gives CASSDWDNLSYEQYF.

This chain uses TRBV4-3 with TRBJ1-4; tentative D call: TRBD1 (6 bases). V was clipped by 2 bases and J by 10 bases, with 14 bases between them. The CDR3 is 14 residues long. CDR1 and CDR2 (germline): LGHNA, YSLEER. CDR3 nucleotide sequence: TGCGCCAGCAGCCAATTTACAGGGTCAACAAAACTGTTTTTT. It codes for CASSQFTGSTKLFF.

This rearrangement joins TRBV19 to TRBJ1-2, with 7 bases that match TRBD1. Germline V gene data show CDR1 as LNHDA and CDR2 as SQIVND (reference sequence). Trimming at V came to 7 bases and at J to 5 bases, leaving 10 bases not matched to a gene. This CDR3 is 14 amino acids long. The CDR3 bases are TGTGCCAGTATTTCTCTCGACAGGGATTATGGCTACACCTTC. Protein product: CASISLDRDYGYTF.

Only one count was recorded for this clone. The chain has TRBV13 and TRBJ2-1, with a weak D call TRBD2 (6 bases). Trimming removed 4 bases from V and 0 bases from J, with 28 bases in between. The V gene's germline CDR1 is PRHDT and CDR2 FYEKMQ (reference sequence). The length of the CDR3 is 21 residues. The CDR3 protein is CASSSPNRDFSLLASYNEQFF. CDR3 nucleotides: TGTGCCAGCAGCTCCCCCAACCGGGACTTTTCGCTTCTGGCCTCCTACAATGAGCAGTTCTTC.

V and J are TRBV7-9 and TRBJ2-1; 13 positions agree with TRBD2. This CDR3 region has 18 residues. CDR1 SEHNR and CDR2 FQNEAQ come from the germline V gene (reference sequence). Germline trimming cut 2 bases from V and 2 bases from J; bases unmatched to any gene: 6. The CDR3 DNA follows: TGTGCCAGCAGCTTAACCTCCGGGACTAGCGGGACCTACAATGAGCAGTTCTTC. It specifies CASSLTSGTSGTYNEQFF.

The V gene is TRBV7-9, the J gene TRBJ1-2; D unclear. The CDR3 length is 13 residues. Germline lookup yields CDR1 SEHNR and CDR2 FQNEAQ (reference sequence). Trimming left V 2 bases short and J 2 bases short, with 6 bases between. The CDR3 region is CASSLHGNYGYTF. The CDR3 bases are TGTGCCAGCAGCTTACACGGGAACTATGGCTACACCTTC.

The chain employs TRBV29-1 and TRBJ2-5; no definite D call. Trimming took 2 bases from V and 3 from J, leaving 10 bases between them. CDR1 is SQVTM, CDR2 ANQGSEA, per germline. The CDR3 is made up of 13 amino acids. Here the CDR3 DNA reads TGCAGCGTTGAAACGGTTTTTGAAGAGACCCAGTACTTC. Its protein product is CSVETVFEETQYF.

The genes are TRBV12-5 and TRBJ2-5, with 8 bases that match TRBD1. The CDR3 is 14 residues long. The germline CDR1 and CDR2 sequences are LGHNT and FRNRAP. V was pared by 7 bases and J by 1 base, with 5 bases of the junction left unmatched. The CDR3 DNA follows: TGTGCTAGTGCCTGGACAGGGACCCAAGAGACCCAGTACTTC. Its protein product is CASAWTGTQETQYF.